This is a list of T cell receptor beta chains from one sample in a study of T cell responses to AZD1222 COVID-19 vaccine. Profiling relied on immunoSEQ multiplex PCR, and the TCRdb table lists in-frame clones only, not all of them. Among tens of thousands of clones listed, 80% were seen once. This specimen was peripheral blood, taken 28 days after the second AZD1222 dose. These receptors all come from an adult who received the AZD1222 COVID-19 vaccine. The CDR3 runs from the conserved cysteine through the conserved F or W. The D gene is left open where the match is weak. Where a row states a size, it is once, few, many or the class of an expanded clone; other rows omit it.

D gene	V gene	J gene	clone size	CDR3 DNA	CDR3 protein
TRBD1	TRBV9	TRBJ2-2	NA	TGTGCCAGTCGATCGACAGGGGGGCTTGGCGGGGAGCTGTTTTTT	CASRSTGGLGGELFF
NA	TRBV7-9	TRBJ1-5	NA	TGTGCCAGCAGCTTAGTTGGGGCAGGGCCTAGCAATCAGCCCCAGCATTTT	CASSLVGAGPSNQPQHF
NA	TRBV29-1	TRBJ2-1	NA	TGCAGCGTTCCCGTGGCGGGGGCTTTTGATGAGCAGTTCTTC	CSVPVAGAFDEQFF
NA	TRBV5-5	TRBJ2-1	NA	TGTGCCAGCAGCTTGTGGGCAAACAATGAGCAGTTCTTC	CASSLWANNEQFF
NA	TRBV30	TRBJ1-1	NA	TGTGCTCGTAGGGCCGCAAGTAACCTGAACACTGAAGCTTTCTTT	CARRAASNLNTEAFF
NA	TRBV6-1	TRBJ2-5	NA	TGTGCCAGCAGTGAAAGGTACCAAGAGACCCAGTACTTC	CASSERYQETQYF
TRBD2	TRBV3-1/TRBV3-2	TRBJ2-1	NA	TGTGCCAGCAGCCGAGCCCTAAGCGGGGAAATGTACAATGAGCAGTTCTTC	CASSRALSGEMYNEQFF
NA	TRBV19	TRBJ1-2	NA	TGTGCCAGTAACCGGCGGTCGAACTATGGCTACACCTTC	CASNRRSNYGYTF
NA	TRBV28	TRBJ1-3	few	TGTGCCACCGGGTTAGGGTCTCGAAACACCATATATTTT	CATGLGSRNTIYF
NA	TRBV29-1	TRBJ1-2	NA	TGCAGCGGTACGGCAGATAACTATGGCTACACCTTC	CSGTADNYGYTF
NA	TRBV20-1	TRBJ1-5	NA	TGCAGTGCTAGTTTCGACCGATTAAATCAGCCCCAGCATTTT	CSASFDRLNQPQHF
NA	TRBV11-3	TRBJ1-2	once	TGTGCCAGCCGGAACTCCCAAACCAACAGGTACCTTATGTCTTACACCTTC	CASRNSQTNRYLMSYTF
NA	TRBV23-1	TRBJ2-1	NA	TGCGCCAGCAAAACGTTACAGTACAATGAGCAGTTCTTC	CASKTLQYNEQFF
NA	TRBV5-1	TRBJ1-2	NA	TGCGCCAGCAGCTTGTCAGGACAGCCTAACTATGGCTACACCTTC	CASSLSGQPNYGYTF
NA	TRBV30	TRBJ1-5	NA	TGTGCCTGGAGTGTAGAAGGCGTTCGGGGGAATCAGCCCCAGCATTTT	CAWSVEGVRGNQPQHF
NA	TRBV7-6	TRBJ2-7	NA	TGTGCCAGCAGCTCGAGACAGGGAGGCGCCTACGAGCAGTACTTC	CASSSRQGGAYEQYF
NA	TRBV27	TRBJ1-1	NA	TGTGCCAGCAGTTCGCCTACGGGGCAGGGGAACACTGAAGCTTTCTTT	CASSSPTGQGNTEAFF
NA	TRBV2	TRBJ1-2	NA	TGTGCCAGCAGTGATGGCAGGGTCGCATCTATGGGTGGCTACACCTTC	CASSDGRVASMGGYTF
TRBD2	TRBV24-1	TRBJ2-3	few	TGTGCCACCAGTGAGCCCCTAGCGGGGCCCACCGATACGCAGTATTTT	CATSEPLAGPTDTQYF
NA	TRBV21-1	TRBJ2-4	NA	TGTGCCAGCAGCAGAGGGACAGGGGGTTCGGCCAAAAACATTCAGTACTTC	CASSRGTGGSAKNIQYF
TRBD2	TRBV19	TRBJ2-1	NA	TGTGCCAGTAGTATAGAGGCTAGCGGGGGGGGTGAGCAGTTCTTC	CASSIEASGGGEQFF
NA	TRBV7-2	TRBJ1-4	NA	TGTGCCAGCAGCTGGGGGCGGGTGGCTGGGGAAAAACTGTTTTTT	CASSWGRVAGEKLFF
NA	TRBV3-1/TRBV3-2	TRBJ1-4	NA	TGTGCCAGCAGCCAAGACGCAACTAATGAAAAACTGTTTTTT	CASSQDATNEKLFF
TRBD1	TRBV29-1	TRBJ2-7	few	TGCAGCGGCGGGACAGGGCAGGAGCAGTACTTC	CSGGTGQEQYF
NA	TRBV10-3	TRBJ2-5	NA	TGTGCCATCGCGGCAAAACAAGAGACCCAGTACTTC	CAIAAKQETQYF
NA	TRBV29-1	TRBJ2-7	NA	TGCAGCGTGGACAAGGGGTCGGGCTACGAGCAGTACTTC	CSVDKGSGYEQYF
TRBD1	TRBV9	TRBJ1-2	NA	TGTGCCAGCAGCCCAGGAGGACAGGGTGACTATGGCTACACCTTC	CASSPGGQGDYGYTF
TRBD2	TRBV12-5	TRBJ2-1	NA	TGTGCTAGTGGTTCAGGACTAGTACAAGGTAATGAGCAGTTCTTC	CASGSGLVQGNEQFF
NA	TRBV7-9	TRBJ1-4	NA	TGTGCCAGCAGCTTAACACCCGCCGGGACCTTCAGTAAACTGTTTTTT	CASSLTPAGTFSKLFF
TRBD2	TRBV6-1	TRBJ2-2	NA	TGTGCCAGCAGTGAATTGCTAGCGGGGGCCGGGGAGCTGTTTTTT	CASSELLAGAGELFF
NA	TRBV5-4	TRBJ1-2	NA	TGTGCCAGCAGCAAAATGGCGGGCAGCGCCTGGGGTAACTATGGCTACACCTTC	CASSKMAGSAWGNYGYTF
NA	TRBV10-3	TRBJ1-2	NA	TGTGCCATCAGTGCAGGAGACAGGCTCTATGGCTACACCTTC	CAISAGDRLYGYTF
TRBD1	TRBV13	TRBJ1-4	NA	TGTGCCAGCAGCGCGGGACAGGGTAGGGAAAAACTGTTTTTT	CASSAGQGREKLFF
TRBD2	TRBV4-1	TRBJ2-7	NA	TGCGCCAGCAGCCAGGCACGGCGGGGGGGCCACGAGCAGTACTTC	CASSQARRGGHEQYF
NA	TRBV5-4	TRBJ1-2	few	TGTGCCAGCAGCTTTCGCAGGGACTATGGCTACACCTTC	CASSFRRDYGYTF
TRBD1	TRBV19	TRBJ1-2	NA	TGTGCCAGTAGACCTAGGACAGGGAACTATGGCTACACCTTC	CASRPRTGNYGYTF
NA	TRBV7-3	TRBJ1-5	NA	TGTGCCAGCAGCCAGACAGCCCATCAGCCCCAGCATTTT	CASSQTAHQPQHF
TRBD1	TRBV5-1	TRBJ1-3	NA	TGCGCCAGCAGCTGGACCTACAGGGGAACCGGAAACACCATATATTTT	CASSWTYRGTGNTIYF
TRBD1	TRBV19	TRBJ1-2	NA	TGTGCCAGTAGTGTCGGACAGGGGATGGGCTATGGCTACACCTTC	CASSVGQGMGYGYTF
TRBD2	TRBV13	TRBJ2-1	NA	TGTGCCAGCAACGGGGGGAGCTCCTACAATGAGCAGTTCTTC	CASNGGSSYNEQFF
TRBD1	TRBV4-1	TRBJ1-2	NA	TGCGCCAGCAGCCAAGACAGGGGGGATGGCTACACCTTC	CASSQDRGDGYTF
TRBD1	TRBV5-5	TRBJ1-2	NA	TGTGCCAGCAGCCTACTCCCGGGACAGGCTAGTGAGGCCAGCTATGGCTACACCTTC	CASSLLPGQASEASYGYTF
NA	TRBV3-1/TRBV3-2	TRBJ2-7	few	TGTGCCAGCAGCCAAGGTTTCAGGGGAGTCCCCGAGCAGTACTTC	CASSQGFRGVPEQYF
NA	TRBV5-1	TRBJ1-3	NA	TGCGCCAGCAGCTTGACTGGAAACACCATATATTTT	CASSLTGNTIYF
NA	TRBV6-5	TRBJ1-5	few	TGTGCCAGCAGTTATGTGGTTAATCAGCCCCAGCATTTT	CASSYVVNQPQHF
TRBD1	TRBV30	TRBJ2-5	NA	TGTGCCTGGAGTGGGACAGGCCTGATAGAGACCCAGTACTTC	CAWSGTGLIETQYF
NA	TRBV9	TRBJ2-3	NA	TGTGCCAGCAGCGTAGCGGGGGCCTATATGGATACGCAGTATTTT	CASSVAGAYMDTQYF
NA	TRBV7-2	TRBJ1-2	NA	TGTGCCAGCAGCGGGGGGGTTCTGACTCTTCCAAAGTATGGCTACACCTTC	CASSGGVLTLPKYGYTF
TRBD2	TRBV2	TRBJ2-2	NA	TGTGCCAGGGGACTAGCGGGCACCGGGGAGCTGTTTTTT	CARGLAGTGELFF
TRBD2	TRBV9	TRBJ2-1	NA	TGTGCCAGCAGCGAAACTAGCGGGGTCTACAATGAGCAGTTCTTC	CASSETSGVYNEQFF